This T cell receptor (beta chain) was identified in a study of cytomegalovirus exposure and HLA in healthy donors. Study-level points and caveats: Presence/absence analyses assumed roughly uniform sequencing depth across donors, which may not hold. Indistinguishability led to the exclusion of some V segments, TRBV6-2 and TRBV6-3 included. Relative to the approximately 630-donor mean, N-insertions were reportedly fewer in an Asian-associated ancestry cluster in a later analysis. Cytomegalovirus association was assigned to about 150 TCR beta chains.

This clone came up a few times. Its target is not known. PCR was performed using 60 Vbeta and 13 Jbeta primers. Clones were sequenced by immunoSEQ multiplex PCR, and TCRdb holds only the in-frame ones, with some missing. Of around 80,000 clones listed, around 79% are singletons. The V end lost 1 base, the J end lost 4 bases, and 13 bases lay between the germline ends. CDR3 length: 15 amino acids. Germline CDR1 reads MGHRA; CDR2 reads YSYEKL. The receptor was derived from a man aged 35-49 years in good health and CMV-seronegative. V usage is TRBV4-1 and J usage is TRBJ1-1, with a weak D call TRBD1 (6 bases). Input material: PBMCs. The CDR3 sequence: CASSQVSRGGTEAFF. The CDR3, as DNA: TGCGCCAGCAGCCAAGTATCCCGAGGGGGCACTGAAGCTTTCTTT.